The clone carrying this TCR beta chain was found a few times. The antigen remains unidentified. PCR was performed a second time for about 7 to 11 cycles using a sample-barcoded 5' primer and a J-beta primer mix. TCRdb used MiXCR to reprocess the 5' RACE reads, holding one entry per CDR3 protein. The sample lists around 780,000 distinct CDR3 sequences, approximately 24% occurring once. This entry belongs to a study of blood T cells in healthy people across ages. Findings of the study overall: Older age went with lower TCR beta diversity per million T cells, in a roughly linear way.

With V trimmed by 3 bases and J by 2 bases, 7 bases remained unmatched. From germline, CDR1 is SEHNR and CDR2 FQNEAQ (reference sequence). The CDR3 totals 17 residues. Each sample gave at least 6 million isolated PBMCs. This same sample was also part of a study on T cells of mothers and their children.

Sequenced: blood. The chain links TRBV7-9 to TRBJ2-3, with TRBD2 matching over 11 bases. The clonotype comes from a boy between 10 and 17 years old in good health. The CDR3 sequence: CASSLPLAGANTDTQYF. The CDR3 nucleotides read TGTGCCAGCAGCTTGCCACTAGCGGGGGCCAACACAGATACGCAGTATTTT. Complete variable domain (other parts from reference TRBV7-9 and TRBJ2-3): DTGVSQNPRHKITKRGQNVTFRCDPISEHNRLYWYRQTLGQGPEFLTYFQNEAQLEKSRLLSDRFSAERPKGSFSTLEIQRTEQGDSAMYLCASSLPLAGANTDTQYFGPGTRLTVL.